The rows below give T cell receptor beta chains drawn from one sample of a study of blood T cell repertoires in COVID-19. The assay was immunoSEQ multiplex PCR, and TCRdb's table has in-frame clones only and misses some. Of roughly 140,000 clones in the sample, around 84% were seen once. Sample: peripheral blood. Source of these receptors: a human donor in a cohort sampled during active COVID-19. CDR3s include the opening cysteine and the closing phenylalanine or tryptophan.

CDR3aa: CATTPAGGSGANVLTF
v_gene: TRBV10-2
len: 16

CDR3aa: CASSLGGRGSYEQYF
v_gene: TRBV7-2
len: 15

CDR3aa: CASPNPLGEQYF
v_gene: TRBV28
len: 12

CDR3aa: CASSYAENGIQYF
v_gene: TRBV6-2/TRBV6-3
len: 13

CDR3aa: CASSLTGSYYGYTF
v_gene: TRBV5-8
len: 14

CDR3aa: CASRQRGQGYNEQFF
v_gene: TRBV3-1/TRBV3-2
len: 15

CDR3aa: CASSPHDRAANTGELFF
v_gene: TRBV7-9
len: 17

CDR3aa: CASTEGSSYNEQFF
v_gene: TRBV4-1
len: 14

CDR3aa: CASSVGTGGSSPLHF
v_gene: TRBV9
len: 15

CDR3aa: CASSLIPGLAGPEQYF
v_gene: TRBV27
len: 16

CDR3aa: CASSQGSSYEQYF
v_gene: TRBV4-1
len: 13